This passage covers 19 T cell receptor beta chains from one sample sequenced in a study of shared T cell receptors in the human thymus. Produced via immunoSEQ multiplex PCR; TCRdb's table is partial and in-frame only. The sample records approximately 730,000 clones, 70% to 90% being singletons. The same specimen was also included in a second study, on human thymus T cells.

Material for sequencing was thymocytes. These receptors all come from a girl less than two years old with a congenital heart defect.

V is TRBV2 and J is TRBJ2-2, with a possible D match to TRBD1 (6 bases). The germline V gene encodes CDR1 SNHLY and CDR2 FYNNEI. V was cut by 3 bases and J by 0 bases, with 14 bases left in between. The length of the CDR3 is 17 residues. The CDR3 is CASSDPERTANTGELFF. The CDR3 coding sequence is TGTGCCAGCAGTGATCCCGAGCGGACAGCGAACACCGGGGAGCTGTTTTTT.

The gene calls are TRBV11-2 and TRBJ1-4; D possibly corresponds to TRBD1 (5 bases). Germline V gene data show CDR1 as SGHAT and CDR2 as FQNNGV. The CDR3 extends over 16 amino acids. The ends were cut back, 4 bases at V and 0 bases at J, with 12 bases in the middle. CDR3 in DNA: TGTGCCAGCAGCTGGCCCAACAGGTCAACTAATGAAAAACTGTTTTTT. Translated, it gives CASSWPNRSTNEKLFF.

The V gene is TRBV4-1, the J gene TRBJ2-3, with TRBD2 identical over 7 bases. J was trimmed by 3 bases and V by 2 bases; bases with no gene match: 11. Germline V gene sequence: CDR1 MGHRA, CDR2 YSYEKL. The CDR3 has 17 amino acids. CDR3 sequence (DNA): TGCGCCAGCAGCCAACGGGTGCGGGGGAGTAGGACAGATACGCAGTATTTT. Translating gives CASSQRVRGSRTDTQYF.

V usage is TRBV4-3 and J usage is TRBJ1-1; 7 nucleotides agree with TRBD1. Germline V gene lookup returns CDR1 LGHNA and CDR2 YSLEER. The CDR3 has 14 amino acids. The junction had 3 bases not matched to a gene; V was cut back by 4 bases and J by 1 base. Here the CDR3 DNA reads TGCGCCAGCAGCCGTAAGGGGGCGAACACTGAAGCTTTCTTT. This encodes CASSRKGANTEAFF.

This clone was counted between two and nine times. The rearrangement uses TRBV2 and TRBJ1-5; 9 bases map to TRBD1. V gave up 7 bases and J gave up 6 bases; unmatched junction bases: 10. Germline V gene sequence: CDR1 SNHLY, CDR2 FYNNEI. CDR3 length: 15 amino acids. The CDR3 nucleotides are TGTGCCAGCAATGGAGACAGGGGGAAACGTCAGCCCCAGCATTTT. It encodes CASNGDRGKRQPQHF.

DNA of the CDR3: TGCGCCAGCAGCCAAAGACAGAAAAATTTTGACTATGGCTACACCTTC. Its translation: CASSQRQKNFDYGYTF. The chain joins TRBV4-1 to TRBJ1-2; D may be TRBD1 (5 bases). This CDR3 has 16 residues. Deletions cut 2 bases from V and 3 bases from J, with 16 bases between. Germline values: CDR1 MGHRA, CDR2 YSYEKL.

This clone was detected only once. Here the CDR3 DNA reads TGTGCCAGCAGTTTCGGGACAGGGGTCGAAGGCACTGAAGCTTTCTTT. Translating gives CASSFGTGVEGTEAFF. The rearrangement uses TRBV28 and TRBJ1-1, with TRBD1 identical over 10 bases. V lost 3 bases, J lost 4 bases, and 8 bases stayed unmatched. Germline V lookup: CDR1 MDHEN, CDR2 SYDVKM. This CDR3 region has 16 residues. Filled out from reference TRBV28 and TRBJ1-1, the complete variable domain reads DVKVTQSSRYLVKRTGEKVFLECVQDMDHENMFWYRQDPGLGLRLIYFSYDVKMKEKGDIPEGYSVSREKKERFSLILESASTNQTSMYLCASSFGTGVEGTEAFFGQGTRLTVV.

V is TRBV5-1 and J is TRBJ1-6; no clear D. V was pared by 6 bases and J by 6 bases, with 13 bases between. The germline V gene encodes CDR1 SGHRS and CDR2 YFSETQ. CDR3 length equals 14 residues. The CDR3 nucleotides read TGCGCCAGCACACGTGGTCCCGGTAATTCACCCCTCCACTTT. It codes for CASTRGPGNSPLHF. Together with reference TRBV5-1 and TRBJ1-6, the CDR3 gives the full variable domain: KAGVTQTPRYLIKTRGQQVTLSCSPISGHRSVSWYQQTPGQGLQFLFEYFSETQRNKGNFPGRFSGRQFSNSRSEMNVSTLELGDSALYLCASTRGPGNSPLHFGNGTRLTVT.

This chain uses TRBV4-3 with TRBJ1-1, with D hard to call. V was pared by 4 bases and J by 1 base, with 13 bases between. Germline CDR1 is LGHNA and CDR2 is YSLEER. The CDR3 covers 15 residues. This CDR3 is CASSLTASSNTEAFF. The DNA for the CDR3 is TGCGCCAGCAGCCTTACAGCCAGCTCGAACACTGAAGCTTTCTTT.

This clone has just a few counts. The rearrangement links TRBV4-3 to TRBJ2-7, with 7 bases identical to TRBD2. CDR3 length: 17 amino acids. The trim removed 0 bases at V and 4 bases at J, leaving 12 bases unmatched. CDR1 is LGHNA and CDR2 is YSLEER in the germline V gene. This CDR3 is CASSQEVGAGIEYEQYF. Written as DNA, the CDR3 is TGCGCCAGCAGCCAAGAGGTGGGAGCGGGAATAGAGTACGAGCAGTACTTC.

This clone was seen only once. V gene TRBV5-5 combines with J gene TRBJ1-1, with 8 bases aligning to TRBD1. The germline V gene has CDR1 SGHKS and CDR2 YYEKEE (reference sequence). V lost 4 bases and J lost 4; bases outside the gene matches: 12. The length of the CDR3 is 16 residues. CDR3 coding DNA: TGTGCCAGCAGCCAGGACAGGGACGGGAGGCCCACTGAAGCTTTCTTT. Translation: CASSQDRDGRPTEAFF.

The chain links TRBV5-1 to TRBJ1-5; 9 positions agree with TRBD1. This CDR3 is 17 amino acids long. Germline V gene sequence: CDR1 SGHRS, CDR2 YFSETQ. Losses at the gene ends were 0 bases for V and 2 bases for J; bases not matched to a gene: 6. The CDR3 loop reads CASSLERQGDCNQPQHF. In DNA, the CDR3 is TGCGCCAGCAGCTTGGAGAGACAGGGGGATTGCAATCAGCCCCAGCATTTT.

The chain uses TRBV19 and TRBJ1-5; perhaps TRBD1 as D (6 bases). The CDR3 loop spans 16 amino acids. V gave up 10 bases and J gave up 0 bases, with 19 bases separating them. Germline V gene data show CDR1 as LNHDA and CDR2 as SQIVND (reference sequence). CDR3 bases: TGTGCCACCTGCCAGGGGCCGGGGTATAGCAATCAGCCCCAGCATTTT. Residues: CATCQGPGYSNQPQHF.

This rearrangement joins TRBV14 to TRBJ2-2; 7 nucleotides agree with TRBD1. The CDR3 contains 15 residues. Germline V CDR1 and CDR2: SGHDN, FVKESK. The ends lost 4 bases at V and 3 bases at J; junction bases unmatched: 5. The CDR3 coding sequence is TGTGCCAGCAGCCTCGGGACAGCCCACACCGGGGAGCTGTTTTTT. It specifies CASSLGTAHTGELFF.

This chain's CDR3 is CASTDSGTEAFF. In nucleotides, the CDR3 is TGTGCCAGTACTGACAGTGGGACTGAAGCTTTCTTT. The J gene is TRBJ1-1, the V gene TRBV19; perhaps TRBD1 as D (5 bases). Trimming removed 7 bases from V and 5 bases from J, with 11 bases in between. This CDR3 has 12 amino acids. Germline V lookup: CDR1 LNHDA, CDR2 SQIVND (reference sequence).

J is TRBJ1-2 and V is TRBV6-1, with 8 positions matching TRBD1. The CDR3 sequence is 14 residues long. After removal of 6 bases from V and 2 bases from J, the junction contained 5 bases not matched to a gene. Germline assignment: CDR1 MNHNS and CDR2 SASEGT. In nucleotides, the CDR3 is TGTGCCAGCAGAGGGGACAGGCTGAACTATGGCTACACCTTC. This sequence encodes CASRGDRLNYGYTF.

The chain combines TRBV25-1 with TRBJ1-1; possible D gene TRBD1, 6 bases. The CDR3 runs to 14 residues. Germline V lookup: CDR1 MGHDK, CDR2 SYGVNS. Trimming removed 3 bases at V and 3 bases at J, with 11 bases between. CDR3 in amino acids: CASSDSRGYTEAFF. As DNA, the CDR3 is TGTGCCAGCAGTGATTCAAGGGGGTACACTGAAGCTTTCTTT.

The genes are TRBV4-2 and TRBJ2-5; the match to TRBD2 covers 8 bases. CDR1 and CDR2 from the germline V gene are LGHNA and YNFKEQ. This CDR3 has 15 residues. Germline trimming cut 2 bases from V and 3 bases from J; bases unmatched to any gene: 5. The CDR3 bases are TGTGCCAGCAGCCAATTGGGACTAGAAAAAGAGACCCAGTACTTC. Protein: CASSQLGLEKETQYF.

This chain uses TRBV9 with TRBJ2-1; 10 bases align to TRBD1. V was clipped by 4 bases and J by 6 bases; unmatched bases: 13. The CDR3 runs 17 residues. Germline V gene lookup returns CDR1 SGDLS and CDR2 YYNGEE. The chain's CDR3 is CASSPNPGGTGVNEQFF. CDR3 nucleotides: TGTGCCAGCAGCCCCAACCCAGGGGGGACAGGGGTCAATGAGCAGTTCTTC.